The 22 T cell receptor beta chains listed next were all sequenced from one sample in a study. TCRdb reprocessed the RT-PCR reads via MiXCR and lists one record per CDR3 protein. The sample has hundreds of thousands of distinct CDR3 sequences; around 14% are singletons. Material for sequencing was memory CD4+ T cells from blood. The source of these receptors is a female donor in good health, serving as a healthy control.

This chain connects TRBV20-1 to TRBJ2-2; D is possibly TRBD2 (6 bases). Trimming took 1 base from V and 5 from J, leaving 11 bases between them. This CDR3 has 14 residues. CDR1 and CDR2 (germline): DFQATT, SNEGSKA (reference sequence). DNA of the CDR3: TGCAGTGCTAGAGCGGGAGAGGGGACCGGGGAGCTGTTTTTT. Encoded protein: CSARAGEGTGELFF.

This clonotype was counted a few times. The rearrangement joins TRBV6-2 or TRBV6-3 to TRBJ2-7; D possibly uses TRBD1 or TRBD2 (6 bases each). Trimming cost V 2 bases and J 2 bases, with 16 bases left between them. Per the germline V gene, CDR1 is MNHEY and CDR2 is SVGEGT. The CDR3 length is 16 residues. CDR3 nucleotide sequence: TGTGCCAGCAGTTACCCCGTGGGGGGCGTTACCTACGAGCAGTACTTC. Translation: CASSYPVGGVTYEQYF.

This clonotype has at least ten counts. Here the CDR3 reads CASSQGQLYTDTQYF. The CDR3 DNA reads TGTGCCAGCAGCCAGGGGCAGCTGTACACAGATACGCAGTATTTT. J is TRBJ2-3 and V is TRBV7-2; perhaps TRBD1 as D (6 bases). This CDR3 contains 15 residues. CDR1 is SGHTA and CDR2 is FQGNSA in the germline V gene. Trimming pared 5 bases from V and 2 bases from J, leaving 14 bases between.

This clonotype was seen at least ten times. The rearrangement uses TRBV7-8 and TRBJ2-7, with D perhaps TRBD1 or TRBD2 (5 bases each). V lost 7 bases, J lost 5 bases, and 12 bases lay in between. This CDR3 contains 12 residues. Germline values: CDR1 SGHVS, CDR2 FQNEAQ. The CDR3 DNA reads TGTGCCAGCAACGGGGCAACCCACGAGCAGTACTTC. Translated, it gives CASNGATHEQYF.

The J gene is TRBJ2-5, the V gene TRBV27; D tentatively fits TRBD1 or TRBD2 (5 bases each). Germline V CDR1 and CDR2: MNHEY, SMNVEV (reference sequence). V was pared by 7 bases and J by 1 base, with 16 bases between. The CDR3 length is 15 residues. CDR3 bases: TGTGCCAGCAAAGGCTTGTCGGGGCCCCAAGAGACCCAGTACTTC. The encoded protein is CASKGLSGPQETQYF.

The rearrangement joins TRBV20-1 to TRBJ2-4; the D is unclear. This CDR3 has 11 residues. Germline V gene lookup returns CDR1 DFQATT and CDR2 SNEGSKA (reference sequence). The chain's CDR3 is CWARVGDIQYF. In DNA, the CDR3 is TGCTGGGCCCGGGTTGGGGACATTCAGTACTTC.

Ten or more counts support this clonotype. This chain joins TRBV20-1 and TRBJ2-7; possibly TRBD1 for D (6 bases). The CDR3 sequence is 12 residues long. The V end lost 3 bases, the J end lost 6 bases, and 12 bases lay between the germline ends. The germline V gene encodes CDR1 DFQATT and CDR2 SNEGSKA (reference sequence). The CDR3 coding sequence is TGCAGTGCTAGGGGGGCCTGGGCCGAGCAGTACTTC. Its translation: CSARGAWAEQYF.

This clonotype was seen a handful of times. This sequence joins TRBV2 and TRBJ1-1; unclear D gene. From germline, CDR1 is SNHLY and CDR2 FYNNEI. The CDR3 is made up of 12 amino acids. V was cut by 6 bases and J by 6 bases, with 11 bases left in between. This chain's CDR3 is CASRPDLSEAFF. The DNA for the CDR3 is TGTGCCAGCAGGCCGGACTTATCTGAAGCTTTCTTT.

The chain carries TRBV28 and TRBJ1-1; no clear D gene. The CDR3 covers 12 residues. CDR1 MDHEN and CDR2 SYDVKM come from the germline V gene. Trimming left V 6 bases short and J 7 bases short, with 12 bases between. The CDR3 sequence is CASSVMLSEAFF. The CDR3 nucleotides read TGTGCCAGCAGCGTTATGTTGAGTGAAGCTTTCTTT. Variable domain in full (rest from reference TRBV28 and TRBJ1-1): DVKVTQSSRYLVKRTGEKVFLECVQDMDHENMFWYRQDPGLGLRLIYFSYDVKMKEKGDIPEGYSVSREKKERFSLILESASTNQTSMYLCASSVMLSEAFFGQGTRLTVV.

V is TRBV20-1 and J is TRBJ1-2, with D maybe TRBD1 (6 bases). The CDR3 contains 11 residues. Germline V CDR1 and CDR2: DFQATT, SNEGSKA (reference sequence). Trimming took 6 bases from V and 3 from J, leaving 8 bases between them. CDR3 sequence (DNA): TGCAGTGCGGGGGGCTACTATGGCTACACCTTC. This translates into CSAGGYYGYTF.

This clonotype was detected only a few times. The chain joins TRBV20-1 to TRBJ1-2, with 9 bases fitting TRBD1. Looked up from germline, CDR1 is DFQATT and CDR2 is SNEGSKA (reference sequence). With 2 bases clipped from V and 8 bases from J, the junction kept 6 bases outside the gene matches. CDR3 length: 13 amino acids. CDR3 sequence (DNA): TGCAGTGCTAGAACCGGGACAGGGCTAGGCTACACCTTC. Translation gives CSARTGTGLGYTF.

This clonotype was seen many times. This chain links TRBV6-5 with TRBJ1-6; D not certain. V dropped 9 bases and J dropped 4 bases, with 13 bases sitting between them. Germline V gene sequence: CDR1 MNHEY, CDR2 SVGAGI. This CDR3 comprises 14 residues. The CDR3 DNA follows: TGTGCCAGTCGGTCGGGAGGATATAATTCACCCCTCCACTTT. This codes for CASRSGGYNSPLHF.

Only a few counts were recorded for this clonotype. V usage is TRBV27 and J usage is TRBJ2-5; 11 bases are a match to TRBD1. There are 16 residues in the CDR3. V lost 5 bases and J lost 5; bases outside the gene matches: 10. Germline V gene sequence: CDR1 MNHEY, CDR2 SMNVEV (reference sequence). The CDR3 is CASSAPGTGGRETQYF. The CDR3 nucleotides read TGTGCCAGCAGTGCCCCCGGGACAGGGGGGAGGGAGACCCAGTACTTC.

The chain joins TRBV7-2 to TRBJ2-2; no reliable D call. The CDR3 sequence is 14 residues long. Looked up from germline, CDR1 is SGHTA and CDR2 is FQGNSA. The ends were cut back, 2 bases at V and 4 bases at J, with 8 bases in the middle. For the CDR3, the DNA is TGTGCCAGCAGCTTACCGTTCGTCACCGGGGAGCTGTTTTTT. Amino acids: CASSLPFVTGELFF.

This clonotype was counted between two and nine times. This chain connects TRBV5-1 to TRBJ2-6; D uncertain. This CDR3 spans 14 amino acids. Germline CDR1 reads SGHRS; CDR2 reads YFSETQ. V lost 5 bases and J 2 bases, leaving 8 bases between the germline ends. CDR3 in amino acids: CASRNAPGANVLTF. The CDR3 DNA reads as TGCGCCAGCAGGAATGCTCCTGGGGCCAACGTCCTGACTTTC.

V usage is TRBV20-1 and J usage is TRBJ2-5; the D gene is possibly TRBD1 (7 bases). Germline CDR1 and CDR2: DFQATT and SNEGSKA (reference sequence). The V end lost 0 bases, the J end lost 5 bases, and 16 bases lay between the germline ends. The CDR3 is made up of 15 amino acids. The CDR3 here is CSAREPNRGGETQYF. In DNA form, the CDR3 reads TGCAGTGCTAGAGAGCCGAACAGGGGAGGTGAGACCCAGTACTTC.

This rearrangement joins TRBV12-3 or TRBV12-4 to TRBJ1-3, with 8 positions matching TRBD1. Trimming at V came to 6 bases and at J to 0 bases, leaving 4 bases not matched to a gene. The CDR3 sequence is 15 residues long. CDR3 sequence: CASSWDRSSGNTIYF. DNA of the CDR3: TGTGCCAGCAGCTGGGACAGGAGCTCTGGAAACACCATATATTTT.

There are many counts of this clonotype. The rearrangement joins TRBV20-1 to TRBJ2-7; either TRBD1 or TRBD2 may fit D (5 bases each). Germline CDR1 DFQATT, CDR2 SNEGSKA (reference sequence). CDR3 size: 11 residues. Trimming removed 5 bases at V and 10 bases at J, with 15 bases between. The CDR3 protein is CSAGPGTGQYF. The CDR3 DNA follows: TGCAGTGCTGGACCCGGGACGGGCCAGTACTTC.

This clonotype showed up just a few times. CDR3 protein: CASSLGRGQGRTGEAFF. The CDR3 nucleotides read TGTGCCAGCAGTTTAGGAAGGGGACAGGGGAGAACTGGTGAAGCTTTCTTT. This chain joins TRBV27 and TRBJ1-1; TRBD1 matches at 10 bases. Trimming cost V 2 bases and J 7 bases; bases outside gene matches: 13. CDR3 length: 17 residues. In germline, CDR1 is MNHEY, CDR2 SMNVEV (reference sequence).

The CDR3 here is CASTLVRSGEQYF. CDR3 bases: TGTGCCAGCACCCTTGTTCGTTCTGGCGAGCAGTACTTC. The chain couples TRBV11-2 to TRBJ2-7; D gene ambiguous. CDR3 size: 13 residues. The germline V gene encodes CDR1 SGHAT and CDR2 FQNNGV. The V end lost 7 bases, the J end lost 6 bases, and 16 bases lay between the germline ends.

This chain connects TRBV2 to TRBJ2-1, with TRBD2 as a possible D gene (6 bases). This CDR3 is 13 amino acids long. Per germline, CDR1 SNHLY and CDR2 FYNNEI. Trimming took off 5 bases at V and 8 bases at J, with 13 bases between the two ends. DNA of the CDR3: TGTGCCAGCAGTAGTAATCCGGGGGATGAGCAGTTCTTC. Translated, it gives CASSSNPGDEQFF. Together with reference TRBV2 and TRBJ2-1, the CDR3 gives the full variable domain: EPEVTQTPSHQVTQMGQEVILRCVPISNHLYFYWYRQILGQKVEFLVSFYNNEISEKSEIFDDQFSVERPDGSNFTLKIRSTKLEDSAMYFCASSSNPGDEQFFGPGTRLTVL.

This clonotype was seen many times. The chain recombines TRBV6-1 with TRBJ2-3; unclear D gene. Trimming removed 7 bases from V and 1 base from J, with 12 bases in between. The CDR3 loop spans 14 amino acids. Germline-derived CDR1 and CDR2 are MNHNS and SASEGT. The CDR3 DNA sequence: TGTGCCAGCATGTTGTATCCGGGCACAGATACGCAGTATTTT. Translation: CASMLYPGTDTQYF.